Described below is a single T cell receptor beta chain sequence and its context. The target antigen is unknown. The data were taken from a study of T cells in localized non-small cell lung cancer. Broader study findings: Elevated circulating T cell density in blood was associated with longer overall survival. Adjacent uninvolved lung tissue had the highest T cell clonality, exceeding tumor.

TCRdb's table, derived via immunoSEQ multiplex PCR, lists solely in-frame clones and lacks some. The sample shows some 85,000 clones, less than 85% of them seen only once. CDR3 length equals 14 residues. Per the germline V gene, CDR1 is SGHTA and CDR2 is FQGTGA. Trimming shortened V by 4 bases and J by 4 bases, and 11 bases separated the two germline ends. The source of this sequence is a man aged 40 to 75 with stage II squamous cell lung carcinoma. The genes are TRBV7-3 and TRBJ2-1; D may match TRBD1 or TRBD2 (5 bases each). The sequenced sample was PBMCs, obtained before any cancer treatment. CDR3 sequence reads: CASSSGTNYNEQFF. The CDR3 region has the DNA TGTGCCAGCAGCTCCGGGACGAATTACAATGAGCAGTTCTTC.